The 12 T cell receptor beta chains reported below all come from one sample, sequenced in a study of blood T cell repertoires in COVID-19. The protocol was immunoSEQ multiplex PCR, while the TCRdb copy is restricted to in-frame clones and leaves out a portion. The sample contains about 140,000 clones, approximately 79% of which appear only once. Sequencing was done on a sample of PBMCs or T cells enriched from blood (not recorded which). These receptors all stem from a woman between 45 and 60 years old who had recovered from COVID-19.

The rearrangement links TRBV10-3 to TRBJ1-1; unclear D gene. V gave up 2 bases and J gave up 2 bases, with 15 bases separating them. The CDR3 is 16 residues long. Germline V lookup: CDR1 ENHRY, CDR2 SYGVKD. The CDR3 here is CAISEVMSGSNTEAFF. DNA of the CDR3: TGTGCCATCAGTGAGGTTATGTCGGGGAGCAACACTGAAGCTTTCTTT.

The chain employs TRBV12-3 or TRBV12-4 and TRBJ2-3, with D possibly being TRBD2 (5 bases). CDR3 size: 13 residues. V lost 5 bases and J 5 bases, leaving 11 bases between the germline ends. The CDR3 here is CASSGPGRDTQYF. DNA for the CDR3: TGTGCCAGCAGTGGACCTGGGAGAGATACGCAGTATTTT.

This sequence joins TRBV6-5 and TRBJ2-7; unclear D gene. The CDR3 totals 13 residues. Between the trimmed V and J ends, which lost 7 bases and 3 bases, there was a span of 13 bases. Germline assignment: CDR1 MNHEY and CDR2 SVGAGI. This CDR3 is CASTRGRSYEQYF. The DNA for the CDR3 is TGTGCCAGCACTAGAGGTCGGAGCTACGAGCAGTACTTC.

This clone was seen a single time. The chain has TRBV28 and TRBJ2-7; 7 bases are shared with TRBD1. CDR1 and CDR2 (germline): MDHEN, SYDVKM. J was trimmed by 4 bases and V by 9 bases; bases with no gene match: 6. The CDR3 contains 12 residues. The CDR3 nucleotides read TGTGCCAGTGAGGGACAGCGGTACGAGCAGTACTTC. This encodes CASEGQRYEQYF.

This clone has more than one count but fewer than ten. The chain is built from TRBV28 and TRBJ2-7; possible D gene TRBD1, 7 bases. V was trimmed by 8 bases and J by 6 bases, leaving 17 bases between them. Germline CDR1 MDHEN, CDR2 SYDVKM. The CDR3 is made up of 13 amino acids. The CDR3 protein is CASGGTARLEQYF. CDR3 nucleotide sequence: TGTGCCAGCGGAGGGACAGCCAGGCTCGAGCAGTACTTC.

The sample holds one count of this clone. This chain links TRBV3-1 (or the pseudogene TRBV3-2) with TRBJ2-2, with 11 bases that match TRBD2. The V and J ends lost 3 bases and 9 bases, in that order; junction bases with no gene match: 6. Germline V gene data show CDR1 as LGHDT and CDR2 as YNNKEL (reference sequence). The CDR3 covers 15 residues. The CDR3 spells CASSHSLAGGRELFF. CDR3 nucleotide sequence: TGTGCCAGCAGCCACTCTCTAGCGGGGGGAAGGGAGCTGTTTTTT.

This chain uses TRBV19 with TRBJ1-3, with TRBD1 identical over 8 bases. V was pared by 2 bases and J by 0 bases, with 9 bases of the junction left unmatched. From germline, CDR1 is LNHDA and CDR2 SQIVND (reference sequence). The CDR3 runs 18 residues. CDR3 in amino acids: CASSIRGQGAISGNTIYF. CDR3 bases: TGTGCCAGTAGTATAAGAGGACAGGGAGCTATCTCTGGAAACACCATATATTTT.

V gene TRBV4-2 combines with J gene TRBJ2-1; weak D call: TRBD2 (6 bases). Looked up from germline, CDR1 is LGHNA and CDR2 is YNFKEQ. This CDR3 region has 15 residues. V lost 0 bases and J lost 10, with 16 bases in between. Written as DNA, the CDR3 is TGTGCCAGCAGCCAAGATGTCGGGAGTCCCAGCGAGCAGTTCTTC. This gives the protein CASSQDVGSPSEQFF.

The chain is built from TRBV3-1 (or the pseudogene TRBV3-2) and TRBJ1-2; TRBD1 agrees at 8 bases. Germline CDR1 is LGHDT and CDR2 is YNNKEL (reference sequence). Trimming removed 3 bases from V and 4 bases from J; junction bases left unmatched: 7. This CDR3 spans 15 amino acids. The CDR3 sequence is CASSHPTGVGYGYTF. In DNA, the CDR3 is TGTGCCAGCAGCCACCCGACAGGGGTGGGCTATGGCTACACCTTC.

The V and J genes are TRBV9 and TRBJ1-4; 7 positions agree with TRBD1. Looked up from germline, CDR1 is SGDLS and CDR2 is YYNGEE. This CDR3 comprises 15 residues. Trimming cost V 2 bases and J 3 bases; bases outside gene matches: 4. The CDR3 loop is CASSVAGQSNEKLFF. As DNA, the CDR3 is TGTGCCAGCAGCGTGGCGGGACAGTCTAATGAAAAACTGTTTTTT.

This clone was observed a handful of times. CDR3 sequence reads: CSVVGETNEKLFF. As DNA, the CDR3 is TGCAGCGTTGTAGGGGAAACTAATGAAAAACTGTTTTTT. The chain couples TRBV29-1 to TRBJ1-4; a possible D gene is TRBD1 (5 bases). The V end was cut by 4 bases, the J end by 1 base, with 7 bases between. Germline V lookup: CDR1 SQVTM, CDR2 ANQGSEA. This CDR3 spans 13 amino acids.

The chain couples TRBV28 to TRBJ1-4, with TRBD1 identical over 9 bases. Germline CDR1 MDHEN, CDR2 SYDVKM. CDR3 length equals 14 residues. V was clipped by 7 bases and J by 6 bases; unmatched bases: 6. CDR3 amino acids: CASNPTGGDEKLFF. CDR3 coding DNA: TGTGCCAGCAATCCGACAGGGGGGGATGAAAAACTGTTTTTT.